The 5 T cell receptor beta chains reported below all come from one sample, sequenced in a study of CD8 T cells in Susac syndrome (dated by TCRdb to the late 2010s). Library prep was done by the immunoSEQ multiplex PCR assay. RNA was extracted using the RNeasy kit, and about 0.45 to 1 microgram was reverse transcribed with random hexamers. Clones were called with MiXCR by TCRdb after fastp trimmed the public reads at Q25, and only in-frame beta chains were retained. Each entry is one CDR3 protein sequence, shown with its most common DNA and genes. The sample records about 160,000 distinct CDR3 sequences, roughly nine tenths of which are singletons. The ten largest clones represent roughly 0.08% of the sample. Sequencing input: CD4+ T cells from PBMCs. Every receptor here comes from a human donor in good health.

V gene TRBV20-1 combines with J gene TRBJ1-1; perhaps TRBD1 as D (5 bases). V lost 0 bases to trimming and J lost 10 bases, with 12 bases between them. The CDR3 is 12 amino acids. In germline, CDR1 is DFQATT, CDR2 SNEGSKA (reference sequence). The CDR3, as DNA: TGCAGTGCTAGAGATGCGCAGGGCGGAGCTTTCTTT. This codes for CSARDAQGGAFF.

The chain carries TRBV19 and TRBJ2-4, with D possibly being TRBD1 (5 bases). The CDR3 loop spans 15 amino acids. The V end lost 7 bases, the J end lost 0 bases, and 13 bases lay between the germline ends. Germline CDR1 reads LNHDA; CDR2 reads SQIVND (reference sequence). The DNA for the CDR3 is TGTGCCAGTAATCCGACAGCAGTAGCCAAAAACATTCAGTACTTC. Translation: CASNPTAVAKNIQYF. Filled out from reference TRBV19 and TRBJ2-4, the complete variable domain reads DGGITQSPKYLFRKEGQNVTLSCEQNLNHDAMYWYRQDPGQGLRLIYYSQIVNDFQKGDIAEGYSVSREKKESFPLTVTSAQKNPTAFYLCASNPTAVAKNIQYFGAGTRLSVL.

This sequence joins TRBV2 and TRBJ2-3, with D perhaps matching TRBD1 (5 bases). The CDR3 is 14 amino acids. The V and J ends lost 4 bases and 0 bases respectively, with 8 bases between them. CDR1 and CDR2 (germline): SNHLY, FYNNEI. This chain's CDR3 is CASSGQISTDTQYF. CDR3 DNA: TGTGCCAGCAGTGGACAGATTAGCACAGATACGCAGTATTTT.

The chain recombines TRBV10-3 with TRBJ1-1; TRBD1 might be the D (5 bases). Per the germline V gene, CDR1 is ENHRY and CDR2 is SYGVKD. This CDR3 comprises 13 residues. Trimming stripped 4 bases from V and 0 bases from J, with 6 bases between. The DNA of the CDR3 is TGTGCCATCAGTGGGACATTGAACACTGAAGCTTTCTTT. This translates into CAISGTLNTEAFF.

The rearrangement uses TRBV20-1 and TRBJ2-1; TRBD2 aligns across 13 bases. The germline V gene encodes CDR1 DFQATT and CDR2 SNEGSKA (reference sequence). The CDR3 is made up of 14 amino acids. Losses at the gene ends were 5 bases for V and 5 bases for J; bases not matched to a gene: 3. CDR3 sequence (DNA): TGCAGTGCTTTCGGGACTAGCGGGAACAATGAGCAGTTCTTC. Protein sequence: CSAFGTSGNNEQFF.